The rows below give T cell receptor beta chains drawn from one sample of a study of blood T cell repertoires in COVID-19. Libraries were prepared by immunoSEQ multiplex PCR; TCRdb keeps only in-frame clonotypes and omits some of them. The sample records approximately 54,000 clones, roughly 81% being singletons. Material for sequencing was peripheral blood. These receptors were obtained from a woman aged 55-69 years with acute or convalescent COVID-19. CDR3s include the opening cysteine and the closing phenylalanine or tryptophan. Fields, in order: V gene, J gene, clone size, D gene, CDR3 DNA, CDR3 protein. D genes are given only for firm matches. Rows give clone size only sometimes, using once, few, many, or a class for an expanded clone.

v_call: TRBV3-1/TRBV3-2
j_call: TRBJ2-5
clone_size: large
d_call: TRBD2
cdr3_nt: TGTGCCAGCAGCCAAGGTGAACTAGCGGGAGGAGAGACCCAGTACTTC
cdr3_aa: CASSQGELAGGETQYF

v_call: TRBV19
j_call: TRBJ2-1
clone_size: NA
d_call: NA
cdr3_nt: TGTGCCAGTAGTATCAAGGACAGAAAGTTCTTC
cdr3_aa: CASSIKDRKFF

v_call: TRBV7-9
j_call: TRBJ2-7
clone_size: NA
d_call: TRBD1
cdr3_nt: TGTGCCAGCAGCCCCCTTGGACAGGGAAACTACGAGCAGTACTTC
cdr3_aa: CASSPLGQGNYEQYF

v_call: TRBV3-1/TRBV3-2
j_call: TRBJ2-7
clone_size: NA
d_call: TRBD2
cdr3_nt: TGTGCCAGCAGCCGCCCAGCGGGACCCTCCTACGAGCAGTACTTC
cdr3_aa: CASSRPAGPSYEQYF

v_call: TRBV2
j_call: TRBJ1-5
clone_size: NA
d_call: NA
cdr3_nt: TGTGCCAGCAGTGAGATGCAGGTTAGCAATCAGCCCCAGCATTTT
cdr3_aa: CASSEMQVSNQPQHF

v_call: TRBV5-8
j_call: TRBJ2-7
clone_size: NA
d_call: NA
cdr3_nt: TGTGCCAGCAGCTTGAGGCAGGTCCCGTCGAAGCAGTACTTC
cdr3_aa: CASSLRQVPSKQYF

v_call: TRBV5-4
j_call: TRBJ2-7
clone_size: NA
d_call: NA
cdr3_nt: TGTGCCAGCAGCTGGGACGGAGGGGCCTACGAGCAGTACTTC
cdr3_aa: CASSWDGGAYEQYF

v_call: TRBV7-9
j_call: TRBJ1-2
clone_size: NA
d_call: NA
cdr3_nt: TGTGCCAGCAGCAAGACAGGTTATGGCTACACCTTC
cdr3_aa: CASSKTGYGYTF

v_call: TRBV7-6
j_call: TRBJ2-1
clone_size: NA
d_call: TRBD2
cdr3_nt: TGTGCCAGCAGTTTAACTAGCGGGGCCTACAATGAGCAGTTCTTC
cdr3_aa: CASSLTSGAYNEQFF

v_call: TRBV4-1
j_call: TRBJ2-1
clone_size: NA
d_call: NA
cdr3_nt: TGCGCCAGCAGCCAAGTTTTCTTGGACTCTTCCAACAATGAGCAGTTCTTC
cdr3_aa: CASSQVFLDSSNNEQFF

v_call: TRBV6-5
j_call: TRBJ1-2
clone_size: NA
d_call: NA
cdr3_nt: TGTGCCAGCCAACGGGAGGATCATGGCTACACCTTC
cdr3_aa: CASQREDHGYTF

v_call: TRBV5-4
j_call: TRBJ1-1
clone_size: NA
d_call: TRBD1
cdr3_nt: TGTGCCAGCAGCCCGCCACAGGGGATGGTAACTGAAGCTTTCTTT
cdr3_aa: CASSPPQGMVTEAFF

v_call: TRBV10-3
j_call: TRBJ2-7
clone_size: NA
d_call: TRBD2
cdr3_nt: TGTGCCATCAGTTCCGGGACTACGCACGAGCAGTACTTC
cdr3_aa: CAISSGTTHEQYF

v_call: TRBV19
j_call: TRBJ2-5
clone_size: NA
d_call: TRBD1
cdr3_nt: TGTGCCAGTAGTAAAGACAGGGGGACCCAGTACTTC
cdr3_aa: CASSKDRGTQYF

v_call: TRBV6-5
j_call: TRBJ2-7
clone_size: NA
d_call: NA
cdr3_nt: TGTGCCAGCAGAACAGGGATCTACGAGCAGTACTTC
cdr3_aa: CASRTGIYEQYF

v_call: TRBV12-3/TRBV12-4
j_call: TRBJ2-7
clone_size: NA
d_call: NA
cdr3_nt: TGTGCCAGCAGTGTCGGGGGCTACGAGCAGTACTTC
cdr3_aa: CASSVGGYEQYF

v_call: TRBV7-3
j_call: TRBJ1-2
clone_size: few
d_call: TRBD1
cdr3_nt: TGTGCCAGCAGCCGTGGACAGGGCGATGGCTACACCTTC
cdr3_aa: CASSRGQGDGYTF

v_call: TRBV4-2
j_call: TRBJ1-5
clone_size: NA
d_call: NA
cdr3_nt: TGTGCCAGCAGCCAACAGTATAGCAATCAGCCCCAGCATTTT
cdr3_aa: CASSQQYSNQPQHF

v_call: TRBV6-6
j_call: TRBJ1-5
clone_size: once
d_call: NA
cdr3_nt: TGTGCCAGCAACCCGCTAAGCAATCAGCCCCAGCATTTT
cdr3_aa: CASNPLSNQPQHF

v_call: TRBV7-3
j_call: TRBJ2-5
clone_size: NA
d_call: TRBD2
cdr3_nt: TGTGCCAGCAGCCAATTAGCGGGCTGGGAAGAGACCCAGTACTTC
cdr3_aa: CASSQLAGWEETQYF

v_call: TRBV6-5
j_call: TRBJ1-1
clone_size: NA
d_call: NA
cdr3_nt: TGTGCCAGCAGTCTAAGGGGCACTGAAGCTTTCTTT
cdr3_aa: CASSLRGTEAFF

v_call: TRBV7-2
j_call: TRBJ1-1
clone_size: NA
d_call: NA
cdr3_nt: TGTGCCAGCAGCATCCGGACAGCGAACACTGAAGCTTTCTTT
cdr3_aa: CASSIRTANTEAFF

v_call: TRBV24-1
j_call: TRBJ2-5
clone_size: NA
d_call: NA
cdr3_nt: TGTGCCACCAGTGACTTCGGCCGGGTTGAGACCCAGTACTTC
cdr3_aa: CATSDFGRVETQYF

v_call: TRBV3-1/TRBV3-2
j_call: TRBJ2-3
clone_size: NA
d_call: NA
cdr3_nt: TGTGCCAGCAGCACTTCCGGGACTGGCACAGATACGCAGTATTTT
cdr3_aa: CASSTSGTGTDTQYF

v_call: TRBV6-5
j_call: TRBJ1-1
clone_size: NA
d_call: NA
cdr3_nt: TGTGCCAGCAGTTACCCTGGACAGACTGAAGCTTTCTTT
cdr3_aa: CASSYPGQTEAFF

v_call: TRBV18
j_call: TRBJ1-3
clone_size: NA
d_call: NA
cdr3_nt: TGTGCCAGCTCACCACAGCAGGGGTCCAACTCTGGAAACACCATATATTTT
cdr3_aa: CASSPQQGSNSGNTIYF